The clone carrying this T cell receptor (beta chain) was picked up many times. Its target is unknown. The data derive from a study of identical twins. Overall study results and limits: Models underestimated TCR alpha sharing (out-of-frame) in monozygotic twins.

V shed 6 bases, J shed 3 bases, and the junction held 8 bases outside the gene matches. Germline loops: CDR1 SQVTM, CDR2 ANQGSEA. The CDR3 extends over 15 amino acids. TCRdb independently ran MiXCR on the 5' RACE reads; one entry per CDR3 protein. The sample lists roughly 250,000 distinct CDR3 sequences; 5.5% to 7% were seen once. This sample also appeared in a second study, on yellow fever vaccine responses in identical twins.

The rearrangement uses TRBV29-1 and TRBJ2-1, with TRBD2 matching 10 bases. The sequencing sample was made of memory (CD45RO+) T cells sorted from blood. This sequence was found in a woman aged 18-30 years in good health. Here the CDR3 DNA reads TGCAGCGTCGCTTCTACTAGCGGGAACTACAATGAGCAGTTCTTC. This translates into CSVASTSGNYNEQFF.